The table lists the clone carrying this T cell receptor (beta chain) with many counts. Germline V CDR1 and CDR2: MNHNS, SASEGT. The CDR3 runs 14 residues. Deletions cut 7 bases from V and 2 bases from J, with 15 bases between. The sample belongs to a study of metastatic and nonmetastatic thyroid tumors. Authors' data handling: CDR3 differences across clinicopathological groups were used to build a distant-metastasis classifier for papillary thyroid cancer. Using MiXCR, TCRdb reanalyzed the PCR reads. The V and J calls were not made by the authors but by TCRdb's processing. The sample yields about 93,000 clones, over 8.5% seen once. Patients had received no treatment of any kind before thyroid surgery.

Material for sequencing was blood. The chain is built from TRBV6-1 and TRBJ2-7; no clear D gene. This receptor was obtained from a female donor with papillary thyroid cancer or a benign thyroid nodule (not recorded which). Some clones in this sample may be carry-over from other donors' samples. CDR3 residues: CASIRLSGAYEQYF. The CDR3 DNA reads as TGTGCCAGCATTAGGCTGAGTGGGGCCTACGAGCAGTACTTC.